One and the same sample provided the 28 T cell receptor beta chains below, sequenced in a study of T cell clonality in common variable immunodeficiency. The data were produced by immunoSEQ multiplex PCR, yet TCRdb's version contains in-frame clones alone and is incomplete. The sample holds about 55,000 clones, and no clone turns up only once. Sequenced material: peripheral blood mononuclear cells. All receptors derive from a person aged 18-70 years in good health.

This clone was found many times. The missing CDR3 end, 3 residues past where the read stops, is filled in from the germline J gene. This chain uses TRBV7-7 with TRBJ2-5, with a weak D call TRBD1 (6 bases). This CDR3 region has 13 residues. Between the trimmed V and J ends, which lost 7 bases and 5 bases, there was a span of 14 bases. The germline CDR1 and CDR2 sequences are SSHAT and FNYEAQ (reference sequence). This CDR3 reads CASTRTGFETQYF. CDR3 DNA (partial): TGTGCCAGCACCCGTACAGGGTTTGAGACC.

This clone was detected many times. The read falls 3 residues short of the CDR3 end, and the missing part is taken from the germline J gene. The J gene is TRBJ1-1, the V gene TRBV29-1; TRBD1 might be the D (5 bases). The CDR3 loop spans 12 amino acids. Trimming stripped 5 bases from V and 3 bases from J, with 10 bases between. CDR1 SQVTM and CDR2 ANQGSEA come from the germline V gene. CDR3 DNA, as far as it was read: TGCAGCGTTTCTCAGGGAGACACTGAA. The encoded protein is CSVSQGDTE. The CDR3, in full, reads CSVSQGDTEAFF.

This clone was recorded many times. Incomplete CDR3 DNA: TGTGCCAGCAGCTTATCTAGCGGGAGTATCAATGAG. As protein: CASSLSSGSINE. The whole CDR3 sequence reads CASSLSSGSINEQFF. The V gene is TRBV7-2, the J gene TRBJ2-1; the match to TRBD2 covers 10 bases. The read terminates 3 residues ahead of where the CDR3 ends, so the germline J gene completes it. The ends lost 2 bases at V and 6 bases at J; junction bases unmatched: 4. This CDR3 is 15 amino acids long. In germline, CDR1 is SGHTA, CDR2 FQGNSA.

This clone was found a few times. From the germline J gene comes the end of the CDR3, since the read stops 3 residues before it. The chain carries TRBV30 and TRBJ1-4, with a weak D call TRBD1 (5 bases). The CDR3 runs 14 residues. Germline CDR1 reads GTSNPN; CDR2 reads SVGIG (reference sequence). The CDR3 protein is CAWRAVSGANVLFF. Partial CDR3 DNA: TGTGCCTGGAGGGCAGTTTCTGGGGCCAACGTA.

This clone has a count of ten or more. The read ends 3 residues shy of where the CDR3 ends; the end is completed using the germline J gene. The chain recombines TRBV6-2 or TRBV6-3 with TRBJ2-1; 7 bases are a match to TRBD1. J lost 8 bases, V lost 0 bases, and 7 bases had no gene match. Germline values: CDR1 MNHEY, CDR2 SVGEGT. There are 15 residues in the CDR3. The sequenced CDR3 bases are TGTGCCAGCAGTTACTCGACAGGGCCTTATGATGAG. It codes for CASSYSTGPYDE. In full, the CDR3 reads CASSYSTGPYDEQFF.

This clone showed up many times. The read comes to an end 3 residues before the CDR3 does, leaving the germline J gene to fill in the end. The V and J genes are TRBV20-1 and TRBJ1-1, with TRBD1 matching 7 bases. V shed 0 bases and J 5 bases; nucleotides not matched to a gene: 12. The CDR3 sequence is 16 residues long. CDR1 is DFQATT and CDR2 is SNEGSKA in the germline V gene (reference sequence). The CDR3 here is CSARDGGGGGRTEAFF. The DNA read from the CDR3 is TGCAGTGCTAGAGATGGAGGGGGCGGCGGTAGGACTGAA.

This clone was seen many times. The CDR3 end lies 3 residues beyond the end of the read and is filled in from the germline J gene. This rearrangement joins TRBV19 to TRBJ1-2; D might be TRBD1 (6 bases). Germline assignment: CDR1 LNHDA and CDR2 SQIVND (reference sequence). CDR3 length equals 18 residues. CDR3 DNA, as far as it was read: TGTGCCAGTAGTATAGACCTTTCAACAGGGACAATGGCAGGAGGC. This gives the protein CASSIDLSTGTMAGG. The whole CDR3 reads CASSIDLSTGTMAGGYTF.

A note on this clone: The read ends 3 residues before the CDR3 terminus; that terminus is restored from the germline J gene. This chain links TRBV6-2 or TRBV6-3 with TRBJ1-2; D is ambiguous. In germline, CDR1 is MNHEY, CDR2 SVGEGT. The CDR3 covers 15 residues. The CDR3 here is CASTEAMGSYNDYTF. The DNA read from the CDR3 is TGTGCCAGCACTGAGGCAATGGGCTCCTACAATGAC.

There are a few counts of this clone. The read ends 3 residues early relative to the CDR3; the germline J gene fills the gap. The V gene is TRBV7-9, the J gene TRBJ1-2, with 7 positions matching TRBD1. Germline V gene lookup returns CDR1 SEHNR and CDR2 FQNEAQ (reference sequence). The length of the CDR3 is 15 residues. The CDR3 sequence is CASSPYRGGNYDYTF. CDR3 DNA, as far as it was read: TGTGCCAGCAGCCCTTACAGGGGAGGCAACTACGAC.

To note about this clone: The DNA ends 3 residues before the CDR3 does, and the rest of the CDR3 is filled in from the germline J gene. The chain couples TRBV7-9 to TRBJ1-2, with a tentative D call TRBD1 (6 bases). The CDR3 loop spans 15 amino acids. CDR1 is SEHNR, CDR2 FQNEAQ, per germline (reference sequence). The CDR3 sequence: CASSRDTLTYNDYTF. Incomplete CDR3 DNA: TGTGCCAGCAGTCGGGACACCCTTACCTACAATGAC.

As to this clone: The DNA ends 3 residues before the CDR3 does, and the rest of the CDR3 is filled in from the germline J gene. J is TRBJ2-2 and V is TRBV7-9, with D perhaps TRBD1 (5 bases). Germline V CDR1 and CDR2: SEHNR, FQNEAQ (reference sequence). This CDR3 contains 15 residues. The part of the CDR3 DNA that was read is TGTGCCAGCAGCTTAAAACAGGCCATTAATGAAAAG. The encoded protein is CASSLKQAINEK. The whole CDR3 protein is CASSLKQAINEKLFF.

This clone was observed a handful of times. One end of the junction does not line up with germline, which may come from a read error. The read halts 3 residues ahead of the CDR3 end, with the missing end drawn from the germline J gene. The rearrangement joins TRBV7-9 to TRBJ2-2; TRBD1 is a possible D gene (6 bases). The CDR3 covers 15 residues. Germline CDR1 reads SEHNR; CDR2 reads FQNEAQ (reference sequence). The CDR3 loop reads CSSSSNRVRNEKLFF. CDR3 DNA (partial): TGTTCCAGCAGCTCAAACAGGGTGAGGAATGAAAAG.

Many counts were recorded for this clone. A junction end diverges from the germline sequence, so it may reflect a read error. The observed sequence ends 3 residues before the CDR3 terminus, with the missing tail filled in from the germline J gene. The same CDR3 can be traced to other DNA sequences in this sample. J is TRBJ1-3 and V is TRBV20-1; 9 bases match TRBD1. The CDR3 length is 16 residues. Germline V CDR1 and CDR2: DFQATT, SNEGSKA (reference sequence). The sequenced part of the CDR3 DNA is TGCAGTGCTAGAGGGACCGGGACAGGGAGAGGAAACACA. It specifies CSARGTGTGRGNT. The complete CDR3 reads CSARGTGTGRGNTIYF.

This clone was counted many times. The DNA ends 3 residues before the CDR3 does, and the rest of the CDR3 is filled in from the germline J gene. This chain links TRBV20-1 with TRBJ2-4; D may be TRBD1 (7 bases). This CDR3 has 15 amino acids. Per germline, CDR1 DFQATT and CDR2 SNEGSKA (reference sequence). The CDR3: CSASPAGQSSAGQYF. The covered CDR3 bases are TGCAGTGCTAGTCCCGCGGGACAGAGCTCGGCGGGT.

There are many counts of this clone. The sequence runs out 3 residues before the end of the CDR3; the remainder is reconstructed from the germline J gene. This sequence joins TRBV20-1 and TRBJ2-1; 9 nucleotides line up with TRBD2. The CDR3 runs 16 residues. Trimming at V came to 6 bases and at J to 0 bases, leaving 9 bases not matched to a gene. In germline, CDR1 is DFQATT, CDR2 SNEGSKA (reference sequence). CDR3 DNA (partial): TGCAGTGCGGGGGGGCTAGCGGGAAGCTCCTACAATGAG. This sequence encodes CSAGGLAGSSYNE. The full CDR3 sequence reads CSAGGLAGSSYNEQFF.

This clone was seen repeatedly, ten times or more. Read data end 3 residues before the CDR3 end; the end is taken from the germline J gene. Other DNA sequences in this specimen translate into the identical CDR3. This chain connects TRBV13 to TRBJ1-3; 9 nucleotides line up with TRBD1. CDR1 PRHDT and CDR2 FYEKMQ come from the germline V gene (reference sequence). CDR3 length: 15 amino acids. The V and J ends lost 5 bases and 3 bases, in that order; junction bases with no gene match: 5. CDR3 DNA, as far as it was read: TGTGCCAGCAGCATGGGACAGGGCGATGGAAACACC. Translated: CASSMGQGDGNT. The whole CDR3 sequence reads CASSMGQGDGNTIYF.

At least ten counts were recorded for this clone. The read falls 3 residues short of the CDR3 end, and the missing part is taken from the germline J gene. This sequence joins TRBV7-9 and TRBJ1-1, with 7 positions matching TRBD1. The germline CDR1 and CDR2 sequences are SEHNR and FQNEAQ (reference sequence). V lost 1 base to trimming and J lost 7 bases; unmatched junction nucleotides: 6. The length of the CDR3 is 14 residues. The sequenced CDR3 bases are TGTGCCAGCAGCTTAGGACAGGGTAACCATGAA. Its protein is CASSLGQGNHE. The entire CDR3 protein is CASSLGQGNHEAFF. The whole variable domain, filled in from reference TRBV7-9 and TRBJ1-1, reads DTGVSQNPRHKITKRGQNVTFRCDPISEHNRLYWYRQTLGQGPEFLTYFQNEAQLEKSRLLSDRFSAERPKGSFSTLEIQRTEQGDSAMYLCASSLGQGNHEAFFGQGTRLTVV.

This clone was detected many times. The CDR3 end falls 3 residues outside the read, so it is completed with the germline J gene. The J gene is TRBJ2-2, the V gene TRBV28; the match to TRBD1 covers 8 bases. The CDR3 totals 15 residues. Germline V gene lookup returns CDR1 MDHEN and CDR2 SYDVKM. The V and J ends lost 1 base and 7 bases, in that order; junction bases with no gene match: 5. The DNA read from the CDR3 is TGTGCCAGCAGTTTATCCGGACAGGGAGGCGGGGAG. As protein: CASSLSGQGGGE. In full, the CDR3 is CASSLSGQGGGELFF.

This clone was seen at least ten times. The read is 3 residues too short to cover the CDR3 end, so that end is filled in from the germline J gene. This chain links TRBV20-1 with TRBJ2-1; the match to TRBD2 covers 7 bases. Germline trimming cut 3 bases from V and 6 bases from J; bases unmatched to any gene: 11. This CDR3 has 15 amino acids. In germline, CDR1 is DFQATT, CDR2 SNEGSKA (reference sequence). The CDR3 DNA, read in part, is TGCAGTGCTAGCCCGTCTAGCGGCCACCCCAATGAG. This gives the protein CSASPSSGHPNE. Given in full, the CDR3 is CSASPSSGHPNEQFF.

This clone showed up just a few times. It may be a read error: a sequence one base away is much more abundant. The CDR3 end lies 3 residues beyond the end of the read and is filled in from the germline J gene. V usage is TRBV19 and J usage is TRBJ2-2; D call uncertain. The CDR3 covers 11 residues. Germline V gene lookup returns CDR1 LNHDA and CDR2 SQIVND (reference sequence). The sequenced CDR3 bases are TGTGCCAGTCGCGAGAATGAAAAG. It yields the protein CASRENEK. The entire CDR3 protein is CASRENEKLFF.

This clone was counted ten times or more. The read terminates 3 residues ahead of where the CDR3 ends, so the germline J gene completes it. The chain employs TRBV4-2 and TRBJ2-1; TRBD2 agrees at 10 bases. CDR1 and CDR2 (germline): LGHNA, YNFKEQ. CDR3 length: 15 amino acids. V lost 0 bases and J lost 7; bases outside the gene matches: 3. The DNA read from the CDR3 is TGTGCCAGCAGCCAAGATCTAGCGGGAGCGAATGAG. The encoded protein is CASSQDLAGANE. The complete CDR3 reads CASSQDLAGANEQFF.

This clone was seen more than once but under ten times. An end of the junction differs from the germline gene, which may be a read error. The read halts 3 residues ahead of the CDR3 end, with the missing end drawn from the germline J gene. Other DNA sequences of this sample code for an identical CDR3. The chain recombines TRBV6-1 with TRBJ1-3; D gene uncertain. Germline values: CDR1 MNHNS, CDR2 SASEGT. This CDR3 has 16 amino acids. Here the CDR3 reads CASSEDSPNSGNTIYF. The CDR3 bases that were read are TGTGCCAGCAGTGAAGACAGCCCAAACTCTGGAAACACG.

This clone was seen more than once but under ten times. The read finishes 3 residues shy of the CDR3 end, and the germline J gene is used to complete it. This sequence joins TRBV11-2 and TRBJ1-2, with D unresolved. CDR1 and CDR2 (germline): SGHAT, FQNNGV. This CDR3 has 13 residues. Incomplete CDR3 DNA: TGTGCCAGCAGCTTAACCGGCCGGGTAGGC. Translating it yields CASSLTGRVG. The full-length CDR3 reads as CASSLTGRVGYTF.

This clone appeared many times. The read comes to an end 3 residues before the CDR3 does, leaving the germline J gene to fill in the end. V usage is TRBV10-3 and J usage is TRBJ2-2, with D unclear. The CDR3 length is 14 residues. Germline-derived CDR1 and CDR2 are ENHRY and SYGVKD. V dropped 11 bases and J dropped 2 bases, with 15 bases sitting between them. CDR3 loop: CAVRRQTNTGELFF. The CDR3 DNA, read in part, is TGTGCCGTTAGACGTCAGACTAACACCGGGGAG.

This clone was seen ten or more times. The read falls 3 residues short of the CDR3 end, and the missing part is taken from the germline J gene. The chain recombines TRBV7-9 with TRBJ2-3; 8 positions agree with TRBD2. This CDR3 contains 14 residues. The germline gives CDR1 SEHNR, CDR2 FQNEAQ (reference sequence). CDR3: CASSYTSGKETQYF. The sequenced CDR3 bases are TGTGCCAGCAGCTATACTAGCGGAAAAGAGACG.

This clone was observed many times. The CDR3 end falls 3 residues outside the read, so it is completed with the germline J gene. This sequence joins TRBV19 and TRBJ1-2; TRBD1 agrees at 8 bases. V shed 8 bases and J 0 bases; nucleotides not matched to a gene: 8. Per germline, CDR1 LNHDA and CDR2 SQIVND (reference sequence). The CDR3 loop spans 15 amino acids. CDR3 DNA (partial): TGTGCCAGTGGGCTCCGGGACAGGACTAACTATGGC. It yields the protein CASGLRDRTNYG. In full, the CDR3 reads CASGLRDRTNYGYTF.

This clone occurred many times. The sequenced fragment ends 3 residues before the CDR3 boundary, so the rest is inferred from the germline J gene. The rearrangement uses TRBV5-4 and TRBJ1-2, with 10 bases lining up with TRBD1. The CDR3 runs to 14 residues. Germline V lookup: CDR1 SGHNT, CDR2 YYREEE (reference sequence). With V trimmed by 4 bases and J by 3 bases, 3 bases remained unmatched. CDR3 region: CASSPGTGDYGYTF. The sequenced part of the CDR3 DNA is TGTGCCAGCAGCCCTGGGACAGGGGACTATGGC.

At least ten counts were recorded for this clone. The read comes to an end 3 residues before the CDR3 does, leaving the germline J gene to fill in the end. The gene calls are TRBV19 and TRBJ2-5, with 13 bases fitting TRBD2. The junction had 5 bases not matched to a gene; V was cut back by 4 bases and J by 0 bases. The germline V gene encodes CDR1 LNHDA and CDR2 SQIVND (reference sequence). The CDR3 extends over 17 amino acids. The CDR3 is CASSTGLAGAHQETQYF. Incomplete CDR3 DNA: TGTGCCAGTAGTACCGGACTAGCGGGGGCCCACCAAGAGACC.